The clone carrying this T cell receptor (beta chain) was seen at least ten times. No antigen is known for it. RNA transcripts served as the template for amplifying TCR beta CDR3 regions. Initially, a first-round RT-PCR of the TCR CDR3 employed the HTBI primer set. TCRdb reprocessed the multiplex PCR reads with MiXCR, giving one entry per CDR3 protein. The sample yields roughly 580,000 distinct CDR3 sequences, 11% to 15% seen once. The V segment lost 6 bases and the J segment 2 bases; nucleotides outside the gene matches: 4. The CDR3 sequence is 15 residues long. Germline CDR1 and CDR2: KGHSH and LQKENI. The source of the sample is a study of T cells in Graves' hyperthyroidism and ophthalmopathy. Study outcomes and limitations: Progression to ophthalmopathy was predicted a median of approximately 6.4 months early.

The sequence was obtained from a woman aged 25 to 39 with Graves' hyperthyroidism that later progressed to Graves' ophthalmopathy. The chain recombines TRBV18 with TRBJ2-6; 7 bases map to TRBD1. Sequencing was performed on blood. The CDR3 DNA follows: TGTGCCAGCTCGCGGACAGGTGCTGGGGCCAACGTCCTGACTTTC. Translated: CASSRTGAGANVLTF.